This TCR beta chain was identified during a study of Tregs in tolerant kidney transplant recipients. The study, taken as a whole, reports: For some patients, primers changed over time, blocking nucleotide-level comparison. Validation in larger populations is needed because few patients were studied.

With respect to this clone: Antigen unknown.

CDR3 length equals 18 residues. With V trimmed by 4 bases and J by 7 bases, 19 bases remained unmatched. Germline V gene sequence: CDR1 LGHNA, CDR2 YNFKEQ. Here immunoSEQ multiplex PCR was the method, and the copy in TCRdb shows in-frame clones only, minus some. The top ten hold around 0.35% of the sample, which has 98,000 or so clones, around 89% seen once. The genes are TRBV4-2 and TRBJ2-5; 9 nucleotides line up with TRBD2. The source is a human donor who received a combined kidney and bone marrow transplant. The specimen was CD4+ T cells from blood, collected before the transplant. The CDR3, as DNA: TGTGCCAGCAGCCCGGAGCCCCATGGTAGCGGGAGAGGGGTGACCCAGTACTTC. It yields the protein CASSPEPHGSGRGVTQYF.